This T cell receptor (beta chain) was profiled in a study of blood T cell repertoires in COVID-19. Study overall: COVID-19 samples collected from the United States, Italy and Spain covered acute and convalescent phases. T cells, B-cell-depleted T cells, or PBMCs provided the cDNA or gDNA that served as material.

As processed by the authors: Reference gene primer amplification gave estimated nucleated cell counts. Profiling relied on immunoSEQ multiplex PCR, and the TCRdb table lists in-frame clones only, not all of them. V, J and clone size are those of that table, while D and trimming were read from the DNA. The table includes fewer than 120,000 clones, roughly four fifths detected once. Germline-derived CDR1 and CDR2 are MNHEY and SVGAGI. The CDR3 runs to 13 residues. V dropped 7 bases and J dropped 0 bases, with 6 bases sitting between them. The receptor was derived from a woman in her sixties or seventies with acute or convalescent COVID-19. Sequenced input: peripheral blood. This chain connects TRBV6-5 to TRBJ1-4; D unclear. In DNA form, the CDR3 reads TGTGCCAGCACACGGTCAACTAATGAAAAACTGTTTTTT. Translation: CASTRSTNEKLFF.